Presented here are 30 T cell receptor beta chains from one specimen sequenced in a study of post-analysis software for immune sequencing data. Study observations and caveats: A handful of TRBV segments occurring more often in patients than controls included TRBV5-6, TRBV5-1 and TRBV20-1.

The antigens these receptors bind are not known. TCR beta libraries were prepared from cDNA with unique molecular identifiers. One entry per CDR3 protein results from TCRdb running MiXCR on the PCR reads. The data show 350,000 to 500,000 distinct CDR3 sequences, more than 30% seen once. Source material: blood. Receptors were obtained from a girl aged 2-15 years with multiple sclerosis.

This chain connects TRBV6-5 to TRBJ2-1; TRBD2 matches 9 bases. CDR1 MNHEY and CDR2 SVGAGI come from the germline V gene. V lost 6 bases and J lost 4; bases outside the gene matches: 7. CDR3 length equals 15 residues. The CDR3, as DNA: TGTGCCAGCAGACAATCACTAGCGGGTTACAATGAGCAGTTCTTC. Encoded protein: CASRQSLAGYNEQFF.

This clonotype was observed a few times. CDR3 sequence reads: CATSGRALGLDNSPLHF. CDR3 coding DNA: TGTGCCACCAGCGGCCGGGCCCTTGGATTAGATAATTCACCCCTCCACTTT. The V call is TRBV15, the J call TRBJ1-6, with D unresolved. The CDR3 loop spans 17 amino acids. CDR1 and CDR2 (germline): LNHNV, YYDKDF (reference sequence). Trimming left V 5 bases short and J 5 bases short, with 19 bases between.

The gene calls are TRBV24-1 and TRBJ2-3; a weak D match, TRBD2 (5 bases). V lost 1 base to trimming and J lost 2 bases, with 12 bases between them. The CDR3 loop spans 16 amino acids. Germline loops: CDR1 KGHDR, CDR2 SFDVKD. The CDR3 DNA is TGTGCCACCAGTGATTTCGCGGGCCTCGACACAGATACGCAGTATTTT. This sequence encodes CATSDFAGLDTDTQYF.

This clonotype was observed a few times. The chain couples TRBV29-1 to TRBJ1-2; D is possibly TRBD1 (6 bases). Germline V gives CDR1 SQVTM, CDR2 ANQGSEA. The CDR3 is 11 amino acids. V lost 3 bases and J lost 8, with 10 bases in between. CDR3 DNA sequence: TGCAGCGTTGAGGGGGCAGAGGGCTACACCTTC. Encoded protein: CSVEGAEGYTF.

This clonotype came up a few times. The genes are TRBV5-5 and TRBJ2-5; TRBD2 might be the D (5 bases). The germline V gene has CDR1 SGHKS and CDR2 YYEKEE (reference sequence). V was shortened by 4 bases and J by 11 bases, with 24 bases between the two germline ends. This CDR3 spans 15 amino acids. The CDR3 loop is CASSGELVIGKEQYF. DNA of the CDR3: TGTGCCAGCAGCGGGGAACTAGTAATAGGAAAAGAGCAGTACTTC.

The gene calls are TRBV4-1 and TRBJ1-4; the D gene is possibly TRBD1 (6 bases). The V and J ends lost 2 bases and 6 bases respectively, with 10 bases between them. Per germline, CDR1 MGHRA and CDR2 YSYEKL. CDR3 size: 14 residues. The CDR3 region is CASSQRDMYEKLFF. In DNA, the CDR3 is TGCGCCAGCAGCCAAAGGGACATGTATGAAAAACTGTTTTTT.

Written as DNA, the CDR3 is TGCAGTGTTAAATCCGGGACTAGCGGGGGGGCCAGCAATGAGCAGTTCTTC. Translation: CSVKSGTSGGASNEQFF. The chain recombines TRBV20-1 with TRBJ2-1; 16 nucleotides align to TRBD2. Germline assignment: CDR1 DFQATT and CDR2 SNEGSKA (reference sequence). This CDR3 has 17 residues. Germline trimming cut 7 bases from V and 6 bases from J; bases unmatched to any gene: 12.

V is TRBV6-5 and J is TRBJ2-4; 7 nucleotides match TRBD2. Looked up from germline, CDR1 is MNHEY and CDR2 is SVGAGI. The CDR3 runs to 16 residues. The ends lost 2 bases at V and 13 bases at J; junction bases unmatched: 17. The CDR3 nucleotides are TGTGCCAGCAGTTACGGCCGGACGCTAGCGGTCAAAGAGCAGTACTTC. The encoded protein is CASSYGRTLAVKEQYF.

The chain carries TRBV6-6 and TRBJ2-1, with TRBD2 matching 11 bases. The CDR3 length is 17 residues. The germline V gene encodes CDR1 MNHNY and CDR2 SVGAGI (reference sequence). The V gene end was trimmed by 0 bases and the J gene end by 7 bases; junction bases not matched to a gene: 8. CDR3 amino acids: CASSYSPTSGSLNEQFF. DNA for the CDR3: TGTGCCAGCAGTTACTCACCTACTAGCGGGAGTTTGAATGAGCAGTTCTTC.

This clonotype was picked up a small number of times. The chain combines TRBV18 with TRBJ2-7, with D hard to call. Germline V CDR1 and CDR2: KGHSH, LQKENI. This CDR3 has 13 residues. V was clipped by 4 bases and J by 1 base, with 8 bases between them. CDR3 sequence reads: CASSRSESYEQYF. CDR3 in DNA: TGTGCCAGCTCACGATCTGAATCCTACGAGCAGTACTTC.

This clonotype was counted only a few times. The chain employs TRBV7-8 and TRBJ2-1, with TRBD2 matching over 8 bases. CDR3 length: 18 residues. Germline trimming cut 6 bases from V and 0 bases from J; bases unmatched to any gene: 13. Germline CDR1 and CDR2: SGHVS and FQNEAQ. CDR3: CASRQKLGREASYNEQFF. CDR3 nucleotide sequence: TGTGCCAGCAGGCAAAAGTTAGGGCGGGAGGCCTCCTACAATGAGCAGTTCTTC. Full variable domain (missing parts from reference TRBV7-8 and TRBJ2-1): GAGVSQSPRYKVAKRGQDVALRCDPISGHVSLFWYQQALGQGPEFLTYFQNEAQLDKSGLPSDRFFAERPEGSVSTLKIQRTQQEDSAVYLCASRQKLGREASYNEQFFGPGTRLTVL.

In nucleotides, the CDR3 is TGTGCCAGCAGTGACGAGGTGAACACTGAAGCTTTCTTT. Protein sequence: CASSDEVNTEAFF. The chain couples TRBV2 to TRBJ1-1; D remains unclear. The CDR3 consists of 13 residues. Trimming left V 3 bases short and J 0 bases short, with 5 bases between. The germline gives CDR1 SNHLY, CDR2 FYNNEI.

The genes are TRBV9 and TRBJ2-5, with 13 bases that match TRBD2. CDR3 size: 15 residues. The V gene end was trimmed by 3 bases and the J gene end by 2 bases; junction bases not matched to a gene: 1. The germline V gene encodes CDR1 SGDLS and CDR2 YYNGEE. The CDR3 is CASSEGLAGQETQYF. The CDR3 bases are TGTGCCAGCAGCGAGGGACTAGCGGGACAAGAGACCCAGTACTTC. Looking up the rest from reference TRBV9 and TRBJ2-5 gives the full variable domain: DSGVTQTPKHLITATGQRVTLRCSPRSGDLSVYWYQQSLDQGLQFLIQYYNGEERAKGNILERFSAQQFPDLHSELNLSSLELGDSALYFCASSEGLAGQETQYFGPGTRLLVL.

This clonotype was observed once. The chain recombines TRBV7-9 with TRBJ2-1; TRBD1 agrees at 7 bases. V lost 5 bases, J lost 5 bases, and 12 bases stayed unmatched. Germline CDR1 SEHNR, CDR2 FQNEAQ (reference sequence). This CDR3 region has 16 residues. The CDR3 loop is CASSPRGTGQDNEQFF. CDR3 DNA sequence: TGTGCCAGCAGCCCGAGAGGTACCGGACAGGACAATGAGCAGTTCTTC. The variable domain in full, with the rest retrieved from reference TRBV7-9 and TRBJ2-1, is DTGVSQNPRHKITKRGQNVTFRCDPISEHNRLYWYRQTLGQGPEFLTYFQNEAQLEKSRLLSDRFSAERPKGSFSTLEIQRTEQGDSAMYLCASSPRGTGQDNEQFFGPGTRLTVL.

This clonotype was seen more than once but under ten times. This chain connects TRBV5-1 to TRBJ2-5; D may correspond to TRBD1 or TRBD2 (6 bases each). Germline V gene data show CDR1 as SGHRS and CDR2 as YFSETQ. The CDR3 has 14 residues. V was shortened by 3 bases and J by 1 base, with 10 bases between the two germline ends. The CDR3 is CASSWGAAQETQYF. CDR3 nucleotides: TGCGCCAGCAGCTGGGGGGCGGCCCAAGAGACCCAGTACTTC.

This clonotype was counted between two and nine times. J is TRBJ1-5 and V is TRBV20-1; D unclear. The CDR3 is made up of 12 amino acids. The V and J ends lost 6 bases and 4 bases respectively, with 10 bases between them. CDR1 and CDR2 (germline): DFQATT, SNEGSKA (reference sequence). CDR3: CSAMDRNQPQHF. CDR3 sequence (DNA): TGCAGTGCGATGGACCGTAATCAGCCCCAGCATTTT.

This rearrangement joins TRBV4-3 to TRBJ2-7, with 9 positions matching TRBD1. Trimming removed 5 bases from V and 2 bases from J; junction bases left unmatched: 13. In germline, CDR1 is LGHNA, CDR2 YSLEER. This CDR3 has 17 amino acids. Written as DNA, the CDR3 is TGCGCCAGCAGCGAAGTCTTCGGGACAGGGATTACCTACGAGCAGTACTTC. Its translation is CASSEVFGTGITYEQYF.

Of note for this clonotype: Since the CDR3 does not end with the conserved phenylalanine or tryptophan, this likely comes from a read error. No DNA is shown, since the ends of the CDR3 on it are uncertain; the CDR3 is the one TCRdb lists. This CDR3 is CASRESTDTQYS. The gene calls are TRBV12-3 or TRBV12-4 and TRBJ2-3. From its first to its last residue, the CDR3 has 12 amino acids.

The chain has TRBV6-5 and TRBJ2-2; D call uncertain. This CDR3 is built from 17 residues. Trimming removed 2 bases at V and 4 bases at J, with 17 bases between. Germline V gives CDR1 MNHEY, CDR2 SVGAGI. This chain's CDR3 is CASSYRVTATGTGELFF. CDR3 DNA: TGTGCCAGCAGTTACCGGGTAACGGCTACTGGCACCGGGGAGCTGTTTTTT.

V is TRBV5-1 and J is TRBJ1-1; possibly TRBD1 for D (5 bases). The V end lost 0 bases, the J end lost 3 bases, and 18 bases lay between the germline ends. This CDR3 contains 17 residues. From germline, CDR1 is SGHRS and CDR2 YFSETQ. CDR3 sequence reads: CASSLGETVRGDTEAFF. In DNA, the CDR3 is TGCGCCAGCAGCTTGGGCGAGACAGTTCGCGGAGACACTGAAGCTTTCTTT.

The rearrangement links TRBV11-2 to TRBJ2-1; D call uncertain. V lost 4 bases to trimming and J lost 8 bases, with 3 bases between them. The CDR3 has 10 residues. Germline V gives CDR1 SGHAT, CDR2 FQNNGV. The CDR3 loop reads CASSYDEQFF. DNA of the CDR3: TGTGCCAGCAGCTATGATGAGCAGTTCTTC.

The chain couples TRBV7-3 to TRBJ2-5; 10 nucleotides line up with TRBD2. In germline, CDR1 is SGHTA, CDR2 FQGTGA. The CDR3 has 16 amino acids. After removal of 1 base from V and 4 bases from J, the junction contained 6 bases not matched to a gene. The CDR3 nucleotides read TGTGCCAGCAGCTTAATGGGTAGCGGGGGGCGAGAGACCCAGTACTTC. Residues: CASSLMGSGGRETQYF.

This clonotype appeared once. The J gene is TRBJ1-5, the V gene TRBV15; D is uncertain. Germline V gene data show CDR1 as LNHNV and CDR2 as YYDKDF (reference sequence). The CDR3 runs 16 residues. The V end was cut by 0 bases, the J end by 4 bases, with 13 bases between. The CDR3 region has the DNA TGTGCCACCAGCAGAGAGGCAGGAGTCTTTAATCAGCCCCAGCATTTT. As protein: CATSREAGVFNQPQHF.

V usage is TRBV7-3 and J usage is TRBJ2-1, with 16 bases identical to TRBD2. J gave up 7 bases and V 5 bases, and 8 bases lay outside the gene matches. The CDR3 extends over 17 amino acids. Germline V lookup: CDR1 SGHTA, CDR2 FQGTGA. The CDR3 nucleotides are TGTGCCAGCAGCCCCATAGGGACTAGCGGGAGGGTGAATGAGCAGTTCTTC. This sequence encodes CASSPIGTSGRVNEQFF. Complete variable domain (other parts from reference TRBV7-3 and TRBJ2-1): GAGVSQTPSNKVTEKGKYVELRCDPISGHTALYWYRQSLGQGPEFLIYFQGTGAADDSGLPNDRFFAVRPEGSVSTLKIQRTERGDSAVYLCASSPIGTSGRVNEQFFGPGTRLTVL.

This chain connects TRBV5-1 to TRBJ1-5; D uncertain. Trimming shortened V by 4 bases and J by 4 bases, and 9 bases separated the two germline ends. CDR1 is SGHRS and CDR2 is YFSETQ in the germline V gene. The CDR3 is made up of 13 amino acids. CDR3 coding DNA: TGCGCCAGCAGCCAGGAATTGAATCAGCCCCAGCATTTT. It is translated as CASSQELNQPQHF.

This chain joins TRBV28 and TRBJ2-5; possible D gene TRBD1, 6 bases. V dropped 7 bases and J dropped 11 bases, with 14 bases sitting between them. CDR3 size: 11 residues. Germline CDR1 MDHEN, CDR2 SYDVKM. The chain's CDR3 is CASNTGQLQYF. The CDR3 DNA follows: TGTGCCAGCAATACAGGGCAGTTACAGTACTTC.

The gene calls are TRBV20-1 and TRBJ1-2, with 9 bases fitting TRBD1. V trimming: 6 bases; J trimming: 1 base; junction bases outside the gene matches: 18. The CDR3 extends over 18 amino acids. Germline V lookup: CDR1 DFQATT, CDR2 SNEGSKA (reference sequence). The DNA for the CDR3 is TGCAGTGCCACCTGGTACAGGGGGCCTCAATATCATAACTATGGCTACACCTTC. This encodes CSATWYRGPQYHNYGYTF.

The chain combines TRBV10-3 with TRBJ1-5, with D possibly being TRBD1 (6 bases). V was pared by 3 bases and J by 4 bases, with 13 bases between. Germline V gene data show CDR1 as ENHRY and CDR2 as SYGVKD. This CDR3 comprises 15 residues. The CDR3 loop is CAISDRGTLNQPQHF. The CDR3, as DNA: TGTGCCATCAGTGACAGGGGAACCCTTAATCAGCCCCAGCATTTT.

The gene calls are TRBV28 and TRBJ2-5, with 7 bases identical to TRBD2. The length of the CDR3 is 13 residues. V was pared by 4 bases and J by 4 bases, with 3 bases of the junction left unmatched. Germline V gives CDR1 MDHEN, CDR2 SYDVKM. The CDR3 DNA reads TGTGCCAGCAGTTCGGGAGGTTCAGAGACCCAGTACTTC. Amino acid sequence: CASSSGGSETQYF.

V and J are TRBV7-2 and TRBJ2-1; possibly TRBD1 or TRBD2 for D (5 bases each). The CDR3 covers 13 residues. Germline lookup yields CDR1 SGHTA and CDR2 FQGNSA. Trimming removed 5 bases from V and 12 bases from J, with 17 bases in between. CDR3 sequence (DNA): TGTGCCAGCAGCCCGCCTATGGGGGTTGGGCAGTTCTTC. Amino acid sequence: CASSPPMGVGQFF. The full variable domain, its missing parts supplied by reference TRBV7-2 and TRBJ2-1, is GAGVSQSPSNKVTEKGKDVELRCDPISGHTALYWYRQSLGQGLEFLIYFQGNSAPDKSGLPSDRFSAERTGGSVSTLTIQRTQQEDSAVYLCASSPPMGVGQFFGPGTRLTVL.